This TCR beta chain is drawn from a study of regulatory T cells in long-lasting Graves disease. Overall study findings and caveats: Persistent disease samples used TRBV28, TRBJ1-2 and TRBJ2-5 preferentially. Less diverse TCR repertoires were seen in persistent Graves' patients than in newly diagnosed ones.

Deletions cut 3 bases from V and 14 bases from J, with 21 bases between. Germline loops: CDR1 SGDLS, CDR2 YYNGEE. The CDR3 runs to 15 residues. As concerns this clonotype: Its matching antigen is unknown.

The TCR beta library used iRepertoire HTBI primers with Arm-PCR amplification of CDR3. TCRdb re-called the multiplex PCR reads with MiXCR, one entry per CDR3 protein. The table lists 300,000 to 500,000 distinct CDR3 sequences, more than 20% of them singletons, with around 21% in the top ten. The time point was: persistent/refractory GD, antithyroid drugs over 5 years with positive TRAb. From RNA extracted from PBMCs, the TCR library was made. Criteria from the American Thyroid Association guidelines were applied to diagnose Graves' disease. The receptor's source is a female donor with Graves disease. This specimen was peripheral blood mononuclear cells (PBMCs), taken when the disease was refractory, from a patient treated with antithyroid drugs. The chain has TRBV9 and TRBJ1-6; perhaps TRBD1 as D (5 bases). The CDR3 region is CASSATKDATGALHF. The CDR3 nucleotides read TGTGCCAGCAGCGCGACCAAGGACGCAACGGGGGCCCTCCACTTT.